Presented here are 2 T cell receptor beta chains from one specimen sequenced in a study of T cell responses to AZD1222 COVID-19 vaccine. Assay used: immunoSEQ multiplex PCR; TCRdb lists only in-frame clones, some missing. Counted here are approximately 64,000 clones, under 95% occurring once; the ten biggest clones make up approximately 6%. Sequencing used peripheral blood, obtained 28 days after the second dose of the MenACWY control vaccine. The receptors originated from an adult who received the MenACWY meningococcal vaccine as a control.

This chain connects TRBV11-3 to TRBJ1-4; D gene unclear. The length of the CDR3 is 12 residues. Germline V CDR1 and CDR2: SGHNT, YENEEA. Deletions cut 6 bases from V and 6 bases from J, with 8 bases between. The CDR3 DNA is TGTGCCAGCAGTGGCGAGGATGAAAAACTGTTTTTT. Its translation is CASSGEDEKLFF.

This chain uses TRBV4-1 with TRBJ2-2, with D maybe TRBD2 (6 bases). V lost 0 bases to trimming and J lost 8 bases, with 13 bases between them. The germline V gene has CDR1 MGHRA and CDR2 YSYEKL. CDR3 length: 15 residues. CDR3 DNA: TGCGCCAGCAGCCAAGAGGAGGGAGATAGTGGGGAGCTGTTTTTT. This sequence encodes CASSQEEGDSGELFF.